This passage covers 26 T cell receptor beta chains from one sample sequenced in a study of response to subunit inactivated influenza vaccine. TCRdb reprocessed the RT-PCR reads with MiXCR, giving one entry per CDR3 protein. Of about 530,000 distinct CDR3 sequences in the sample, about 10% were seen once. The sample consisted of PBMCs from blood, taken on the day of vaccination. The source is a man in his fifties or sixties who received an inactivated influenza vaccine.

This clonotype was detected only a few times. The rearrangement joins TRBV6-2 or TRBV6-3 to TRBJ1-5; tentative D call: TRBD1 (5 bases). V was shortened by 0 bases and J by 9 bases, with 18 bases between the two germline ends. Per the germline V gene, CDR1 is MNHEY and CDR2 is SVGEGT. The CDR3 contains 16 residues. CDR3 DNA: TGTGCCAGCAGTTACTCGATAGCAGGGCGGTCAAGGCCCCAGCATTTT. This translates into CASSYSIAGRSRPQHF.

This clonotype was observed a handful of times. The rearrangement links TRBV5-5 to TRBJ2-3; no definite D call. Germline values: CDR1 SGHKS, CDR2 YYEKEE (reference sequence). Between the trimmed V and J ends, which lost 1 base and 4 bases, there was a span of 7 bases. The CDR3 is made up of 13 amino acids. Here the CDR3 DNA reads TGTGCCAGCAGCTTGACGGCTCCAGATACGCAGTATTTT. Its protein is CASSLTAPDTQYF. The complete variable domain, with remaining parts taken from reference TRBV5-5 and TRBJ2-3, reads DAGVTQSPTHLIKTRGQQVTLRCSPISGHKSVSWYQQVLGQGPQFIFQYYEKEERGRGNFPDRFSARQFPNYSSELNVNALLLGDSALYLCASSLTAPDTQYFGPGTRLTVL.

V and J are TRBV6-2 or TRBV6-3 and TRBJ2-7; 8 bases line up with TRBD2. This CDR3 is built from 15 residues. V trimming: 4 bases; J trimming: 4 bases; junction bases outside the gene matches: 9. CDR1 MNHEY and CDR2 SVGEGT come from the germline V gene. This CDR3 reads CASSSLEREGYEQYF. The CDR3 region has the DNA TGTGCCAGCAGTTCGTTGGAACGGGAGGGTTACGAGCAGTACTTC.

The chain is built from TRBV6-5 and TRBJ2-5; D is possibly TRBD2 (5 bases). The V gene's germline CDR1 is MNHEY and CDR2 SVGAGI. With 2 bases removed from V and 7 bases from J, the gap between germline ends came to 14 bases. The CDR3 extends over 14 amino acids. The CDR3 is CASSYASYEGTQYF. Written as DNA, the CDR3 is TGTGCCAGCAGTTACGCTAGCTACGAAGGGACCCAGTACTTC.

Only a few counts were recorded for this clonotype. The V gene is TRBV12-3 or TRBV12-4, the J gene TRBJ2-7; D not certain. CDR3 length: 15 residues. The V end was cut by 5 bases, the J end by 2 bases, with 16 bases between. This CDR3 is CASSDTGPRPYEQYF. As DNA, the CDR3 is TGTGCCAGCAGTGACACCGGGCCCCGGCCCTACGAGCAGTACTTC.

This clonotype has only a few counts. This sequence joins TRBV5-1 and TRBJ2-1, with 8 bases matching TRBD1. CDR1 and CDR2 (germline): SGHRS, YFSETQ. With 4 bases clipped from V and 5 bases from J, the junction kept 8 bases outside the gene matches. The CDR3 covers 15 residues. CDR3: CASSTPSTGDNEQFF. The CDR3 DNA is TGCGCCAGCAGCACGCCTTCGACAGGGGACAATGAGCAGTTCTTC.

This clonotype has more than one count but fewer than ten. The rearrangement links TRBV12-3 or TRBV12-4 to TRBJ1-1, with TRBD1 matching over 9 bases. V trimming: 2 bases; J trimming: 4 bases; junction bases outside the gene matches: 14. The length of the CDR3 is 18 residues. CDR3 nucleotides: TGTGCCAGCAGTTTATACCTCGTCTGGGGACAGGGTCCCACTGAAGCTTTCTTT. It yields the protein CASSLYLVWGQGPTEAFF.

This clonotype showed up many times. The rearrangement joins TRBV12-3 or TRBV12-4 to TRBJ1-5; D gene uncertain. This CDR3 is built from 14 residues. V was trimmed by 2 bases and J by 5 bases, leaving 10 bases between them. The CDR3 here is CASSLRATDQPQHF. The CDR3 nucleotides are TGTGCCAGCAGTTTAAGGGCCACGGATCAGCCCCAGCATTTT.

CDR3 loop: CASSEGLATNTGELFF. The CDR3 DNA reads as TGCGCCAGCAGCGAAGGACTAGCGACCAACACCGGGGAGCTGTTTTTT. The gene calls are TRBV5-1 and TRBJ2-2; 9 nucleotides match TRBD2. Germline V gene lookup returns CDR1 SGHRS and CDR2 YFSETQ. The V and J ends lost 4 bases and 2 bases, in that order; junction bases with no gene match: 6. This CDR3 spans 16 amino acids.

This clonotype occurred a few times. The CDR3 sequence is CASSPGTSGGGAYNEQFF. CDR3 sequence (DNA): TGTGCCAGCTCACCAGGGACTAGCGGGGGAGGGGCCTACAATGAGCAGTTCTTC. V is TRBV18 and J is TRBJ2-1, with 14 bases fitting TRBD2. This CDR3 comprises 18 residues. V lost 2 bases and J lost 2; bases outside the gene matches: 5. From germline, CDR1 is KGHSH and CDR2 LQKENI.

The chain carries TRBV6-1 and TRBJ2-7, with 8 bases fitting TRBD1. J lost 6 bases, V lost 3 bases, and 4 bases had no gene match. From germline, CDR1 is MNHNS and CDR2 SASEGT. The CDR3 is made up of 13 amino acids. The CDR3 DNA is TGTGCCAGCAGTGACAGGGGGCGCTTCGAGCAGTACTTC. The encoded protein is CASSDRGRFEQYF.

This clonotype came up many times. This chain uses TRBV20-1 with TRBJ2-2, with 7 bases that match TRBD2. Germline V lookup: CDR1 DFQATT, CDR2 SNEGSKA (reference sequence). The CDR3 contains 13 residues. V lost 5 bases and J lost 5; bases outside the gene matches: 5. This CDR3 is CSAGRGYTGELFF. CDR3 bases: TGCAGTGCTGGGCGGGGGTATACCGGGGAGCTGTTTTTT.

The rearrangement joins TRBV7-2 to TRBJ1-2; TRBD1 is a possible D gene (5 bases). This CDR3 is 15 amino acids long. The germline V and J ends were trimmed by 0 bases and 4 bases, with 12 bases remaining between them. CDR1 is SGHTA, CDR2 FQGNSA, per germline. The CDR3 DNA follows: TGTGCCAGCAGCTTAGCGTTCAGGCAGGGCTATGGCTACACCTTC. This codes for CASSLAFRQGYGYTF.

This clonotype was counted a few times. This chain links TRBV5-1 with TRBJ1-5; TRBD1 is a possible D gene (5 bases). CDR1 SGHRS and CDR2 YFSETQ come from the germline V gene. The CDR3 loop spans 13 amino acids. V lost 4 bases to trimming and J lost 5 bases, with 10 bases between them. The CDR3 DNA follows: TGCGCCAGCAGCCTGGACATTTATCAGCCCCAGCATTTT. It specifies CASSLDIYQPQHF.

The genes are TRBV11-2 and TRBJ1-4, with 7 bases fitting TRBD1. Germline V lookup: CDR1 SGHAT, CDR2 FQNNGV. This CDR3 comprises 15 residues. Trimming removed 5 bases from V and 3 bases from J; junction bases left unmatched: 6. The CDR3 reads CASSARQGSNEKLFF. In DNA, the CDR3 is TGTGCCAGCAGCGCACGACAGGGATCTAATGAAAAACTGTTTTTT.

V is TRBV5-1 and J is TRBJ2-1, with TRBD2 matching over 8 bases. The CDR3 consists of 16 residues. Germline CDR1 and CDR2: SGHRS and YFSETQ. The trim removed 0 bases at V and 6 bases at J, leaving 8 bases unmatched. The CDR3 here is CASSLVRLAGLNEQFF. The CDR3 DNA sequence: TGCGCCAGCAGCTTGGTCCGGCTAGCGGGCCTCAATGAGCAGTTCTTC.

The sample holds a few counts of this clonotype. J is TRBJ2-3 and V is TRBV28; D remains ambiguous. V was trimmed by 6 bases and J by 3 bases, leaving 13 bases between them. Germline CDR1 reads MDHEN; CDR2 reads SYDVKM. There are 14 residues in the CDR3. The CDR3 reads CASSRSLATDTQYF. In DNA, the CDR3 is TGTGCCAGCAGCCGTTCCCTCGCGACAGATACGCAGTATTTT.

The chain employs TRBV12-3 or TRBV12-4 and TRBJ2-1; 7 bases map to TRBD2. This CDR3 contains 15 residues. Germline trimming cut 8 bases from V and 3 bases from J; bases unmatched to any gene: 10. The CDR3 bases are TGTGCCAGCGGCCCCGTGGGAGGGAACTACAATGAGCAGTTCTTC. Translated, it gives CASGPVGGNYNEQFF.

In this sample, this clonotype turned up a few times. The gene calls are TRBV29-1 and TRBJ2-1; 7 bases match TRBD1. CDR3 length: 11 amino acids. V dropped 6 bases and J dropped 8; count of bases not matched to a gene: 4. Germline CDR1 SQVTM, CDR2 ANQGSEA. The CDR3 here is CSVNRGHEQFF. The DNA for the CDR3 is TGCAGCGTGAACAGGGGACATGAGCAGTTCTTC.

This clonotype has just a few counts. Its ends do not fully match the called genes, so a read error is possible. The V and J genes are TRBV7-2 and TRBJ2-6; D is possibly TRBD1 (6 bases). The CDR3 runs 16 residues. CDR1 is SGHTA, CDR2 FQGNSA, per germline. In DNA form, the CDR3 reads TGTGCCAGTAGCTTAGGGGGTAGCTCTGGGGCCAACGTCCTGACTTTC. Translation: CASSLGGSSGANVLTF.

The chain employs TRBV6-2 or TRBV6-3 and TRBJ1-1; the D is unclear. Germline loops: CDR1 MNHEY, CDR2 SVGEGT. CDR3 length equals 9 residues. Trimming took 5 bases from V and 7 from J, leaving 2 bases between them. The CDR3: CASSGEAFF. The CDR3 nucleotides read TGTGCCAGCAGTGGTGAAGCTTTCTTT.

This clonotype was picked up a small number of times. This chain links TRBV6-2 or TRBV6-3 with TRBJ1-5; D unclear. The CDR3 contains 14 residues. V lost 3 bases, J lost 2 bases, and 8 bases lay in between. The V gene's germline CDR1 is MNHEY and CDR2 SVGEGT. CDR3 region: CASSYGVGNQPQHF. Written as DNA, the CDR3 is TGTGCCAGCAGTTATGGGGTAGGCAATCAGCCCCAGCATTTT.

This sequence joins TRBV6-5 and TRBJ2-1; no definite D call. The CDR3 is 14 residues long. Germline CDR1 and CDR2: MNHEY and SVGAGI. With 0 bases removed from V and 3 bases from J, the gap between germline ends came to 6 bases. CDR3 sequence reads: CASSYSSVYNEQFF. The DNA for the CDR3 is TGTGCCAGCAGTTACTCGAGTGTCTACAATGAGCAGTTCTTC.

This clonotype was observed a few times. This chain joins TRBV29-1 and TRBJ2-7; D possibly uses TRBD1 or TRBD2 (5 bases each). This CDR3 has 13 amino acids. The V gene's germline CDR1 is SQVTM and CDR2 ANQGSEA. V lost 4 bases and J 4 bases, leaving 14 bases between the germline ends. CDR3 coding DNA: TGCAGCGTTGGAGCAGGGAGCGCGTACGAGCAGTACTTC. Residues: CSVGAGSAYEQYF.

Only a few counts were recorded for this clonotype. This rearrangement joins TRBV20-1 to TRBJ2-1; D not resolved. V shed 6 bases and J shed 0 bases, with 21 bases lying between them. The CDR3 runs to 17 residues. Looked up from germline, CDR1 is DFQATT and CDR2 is SNEGSKA (reference sequence). As DNA, the CDR3 is TGCAGTGCCAGCAGTTTCGCGGACCCGAGCTCCTACAATGAGCAGTTCTTC. Amino acid sequence: CSASSFADPSSYNEQFF.

V usage is TRBV5-1 and J usage is TRBJ1-6; TRBD1 aligns across 9 bases. The J segment lost 7 bases and the V segment lost 4 bases, leaving 6 bases of the junction unmatched. Germline V gene lookup returns CDR1 SGHRS and CDR2 YFSETQ. The length of the CDR3 is 15 residues. CDR3 nucleotide sequence: TGCGCCAGCAGCGACGGGACAGGGTGGAATTCACCCCTCCACTTT. It codes for CASSDGTGWNSPLHF.